One and the same sample provided the 7 T cell receptor beta chains below, sequenced in a study of blood T cell repertoires in COVID-19. Repertoires were generated with immunoSEQ multiplex PCR, while TCRdb's copy carries only in-frame clones and drops some. The sample contains over 100,000 clones, around 87% of which appear only once. Source material: peripheral blood. Source of these receptors: a man aged 45-65 years with active or convalescent COVID-19.

The DNA for the CDR3 is TGTGCCAGCAGTTTATCGGTACTTAGCTCCTACAATGAGCAGTTCTTC. This encodes CASSLSVLSSYNEQFF. The rearrangement uses TRBV27 and TRBJ2-1, with D uncertain. The length of the CDR3 is 16 residues. Between the trimmed V and J ends, which lost 0 bases and 0 bases, there was a span of 9 bases. The V gene's germline CDR1 is MNHEY and CDR2 SMNVEV (reference sequence).

The chain links TRBV19 to TRBJ1-2; D is undetermined. Trimming removed 3 bases at V and 10 bases at J, with 12 bases between. This CDR3 is 12 amino acids long. Germline CDR1 LNHDA, CDR2 SQIVND (reference sequence). The CDR3 reads CASSIGWVIYTF. The DNA of the CDR3 is TGTGCCAGTAGTATCGGGTGGGTTATCTACACCTTC. Full variable domain (rest looked up from reference TRBV19 and TRBJ1-2): DGGITQSPKYLFRKEGQNVTLSCEQNLNHDAMYWYRQDPGQGLRLIYYSQIVNDFQKGDIAEGYSVSREKKESFPLTVTSAQKNPTAFYLCASSIGWVIYTFGSGTRLTVV.

The CDR3 bases are TGTGCCATCAGTGAAAACAGGGACCATTCACCCCTCCACTTT. Amino acids: CAISENRDHSPLHF. The chain links TRBV10-3 to TRBJ1-6, with D maybe TRBD1 (6 bases). This CDR3 is built from 14 residues. Germline V CDR1 and CDR2: ENHRY, SYGVKD. V was cut by 3 bases and J by 8 bases, with 11 bases left in between.

V is TRBV12-2 and J is TRBJ2-7; TRBD2 was called by the table and not checked on the DNA. TRBV12-2 counts as a pseudogene. This CDR3 region has 15 residues. CDR3 residues: CASRNGGRGKYEQYV. CDR3 in DNA: TGTGCAAGCCGTAACGGAGGGAGGGGGAAATACGAGCAGTACGTC.

The V and J genes are TRBV11-2 and TRBJ1-1; D call uncertain. The CDR3 is 13 residues long. The V gene's germline CDR1 is SGHAT and CDR2 FQNNGV. V was cut by 5 bases and J by 1 base, with 8 bases left in between. CDR3 residues: CASSPRQNTEAFF. As DNA, the CDR3 is TGTGCCAGCAGCCCGAGACAGAACACTGAAGCTTTCTTT. Variable domain in full (rest from reference TRBV11-2 and TRBJ1-1): EAGVAQSPRYKIIEKRQSVAFWCNPISGHATLYWYQQILGQGPKLLIQFQNNGVVDDSQLPKDRFSAERLKGVDSTLKIQPAKLEDSAVYLCASSPRQNTEAFFGQGTRLTVV.

This chain connects TRBV15 to TRBJ2-5, with 9 bases lining up with TRBD1. There are 14 residues in the CDR3. Germline CDR1 and CDR2: LNHNV and YYDKDF (reference sequence). Unmatched junction bases numbered 2, after V lost 2 bases and J lost 4 bases. The CDR3 spells CATSRTGGRETQYF. The CDR3, as DNA: TGTGCCACCAGCAGAACAGGGGGCAGAGAGACCCAGTACTTC.

The V gene is TRBV18, the J gene TRBJ1-1; tentative D call: TRBD1 (6 bases). Germline CDR1 KGHSH, CDR2 LQKENI. The CDR3 is 17 amino acids. Trimming cost V 1 base and J 3 bases, with 18 bases left between them. This CDR3 is CASSPHRDKGWDTEAFF. The CDR3 DNA reads as TGTGCCAGCTCACCACACCGGGACAAAGGGTGGGACACTGAAGCTTTCTTT.